These 21 T cell receptor beta chains originate from one sample sequenced in a study of human T cells and chemical hapten exposure. From the RACE reads, TCRdb called clonotypes with MiXCR, one entry per CDR3 protein. The table records about 56,000 distinct CDR3 sequences, 9.3% of them present only once. Time point described: patch test 1, 2 weeks after DPC sensitization. Treatment described: therapeutic diphenylcyclopropenone sensitization with weekly scalp DPC. The specimen comprised whole blood, sampled in connection with sensitization to the hapten diphenylcyclopropenone (DPC). All receptors derive from a middle-aged woman with alopecia areata. Some clones in this sample may be carry-over from other donors' samples.

This clonotype showed up many times. This chain connects TRBV6-2 or TRBV6-3 to TRBJ1-5, with 8 bases that match TRBD1. Germline V CDR1 and CDR2: MNHEY, SVGEGT. The CDR3 sequence is 14 residues long. V shed 7 bases and J 4 bases; nucleotides not matched to a gene: 6. The CDR3 region has the DNA TGTGCCAGCACCACGACAGGGGCGAATCAGCCCCAGCATTTT. It translates to CASTTTGANQPQHF.

This clonotype has a count of ten or more. This chain connects TRBV14 to TRBJ2-1, with TRBD1 identical over 7 bases. J was trimmed by 9 bases and V by 4 bases; bases with no gene match: 12. The CDR3 length is 15 residues. CDR1 SGHDN and CDR2 FVKESK come from the germline V gene. The CDR3 coding sequence is TGTGCCAGCAGCCCCCACCTGGGACAGATTGGTGAGCAGTTCTTC. This translates into CASSPHLGQIGEQFF.

The rearrangement joins TRBV10-2 to TRBJ1-1; 7 bases are a match to TRBD1. Germline V CDR1 and CDR2: WSHSY, SAAADI. CDR3 length: 14 amino acids. V gave up 6 bases and J gave up 3 bases; unmatched junction bases: 7. This CDR3 reads CASRTGSRDTEAFF. The CDR3 DNA sequence: TGCGCCAGCAGGACAGGGTCGAGGGACACTGAAGCTTTCTTT.

This clonotype came up many times. This chain links TRBV29-1 with TRBJ1-1; no definite D call. This CDR3 has 14 amino acids. V lost 3 bases, J lost 1 base, and 12 bases lay in between. Per the germline V gene, CDR1 is SQVTM and CDR2 is ANQGSEA. Here the CDR3 reads CSVDEGGGNTEAFF. The CDR3 DNA reads as TGCAGCGTTGACGAGGGAGGCGGGAACACTGAAGCTTTCTTT.

This clonotype showed up many times. This chain links TRBV12-3 or TRBV12-4 with TRBJ2-3; D remains unclear. V lost 4 bases and J lost 4, with 9 bases in between. This CDR3 has 13 residues. CDR3 amino acids: CASSSVLPDTQYF. CDR3 sequence (DNA): TGTGCCAGCAGTTCCGTACTCCCAGATACGCAGTATTTT.

This clonotype was recorded at least ten times. CDR3 region: CASTNRVAEAFF. For the CDR3, the DNA is TGTGCCAGCACCAACAGGGTGGCTGAAGCTTTCTTT. This sequence joins TRBV27 and TRBJ1-1, with D maybe TRBD1 (6 bases). The germline gives CDR1 MNHEY, CDR2 SMNVEV (reference sequence). With 7 bases removed from V and 6 bases from J, the gap between germline ends came to 12 bases. This CDR3 comprises 12 residues.

This chain uses TRBV4-1 with TRBJ1-4, with unresolved D. Trimming pared 0 bases from V and 4 bases from J, leaving 9 bases between. CDR1 and CDR2 from the germline V gene are MGHRA and YSYEKL. CDR3 length: 15 residues. CDR3 amino acids: CASSQENKDNEKLFF. In nucleotides, the CDR3 is TGCGCCAGCAGCCAAGAGAATAAAGATAATGAAAAACTGTTTTTT.

This clonotype has at least ten counts. The rearrangement joins TRBV7-2 to TRBJ1-5, with 8 positions matching TRBD1. The CDR3 is 15 residues long. CDR1 SGHTA and CDR2 FQGNSA come from the germline V gene. V was clipped by 1 base and J by 6 bases; unmatched bases: 5. The DNA of the CDR3 is TGTGCCAGCAGCTTAGTTGGGGACAGGCTTCAGCCCCAGCATTTT. Translation gives CASSLVGDRLQPQHF.

Many counts were recorded for this clonotype. The rearrangement joins TRBV7-2 to TRBJ2-3; D may be TRBD1 or TRBD2 (5 bases each). This CDR3 is 15 amino acids long. Between the trimmed V and J ends, which lost 1 base and 4 bases, there was a span of 12 bases. Germline V gene data show CDR1 as SGHTA and CDR2 as FQGNSA. This CDR3 reads CASSLESGPADTQYF. DNA of the CDR3: TGTGCCAGCAGCTTAGAATCGGGGCCGGCAGATACGCAGTATTTT.

This clonotype has just a few counts. The chain recombines TRBV5-1 with TRBJ2-5; 10 bases fit TRBD2. The V segment lost 4 bases and the J segment 5 bases; nucleotides outside the gene matches: 11. The CDR3 length is 16 residues. CDR1 and CDR2 (germline): SGHRS, YFSETQ. In DNA, the CDR3 is TGCGCCAGCAGCCCCTCCCTTAGCGGGGGGTCCGAGACCCAGTACTTC. This gives the protein CASSPSLSGGSETQYF.

This clonotype has ten or more counts. The chain carries TRBV2 and TRBJ2-3; 12 positions agree with TRBD2. The CDR3 spans 17 residues. CDR1 and CDR2 (germline): SNHLY, FYNNEI. With V trimmed by 3 bases and J by 5 bases, 9 bases remained unmatched. Written as DNA, the CDR3 is TGTGCCAGCAGTGAGTCTGGACTAGCGGGGTTTAAAGATACGCAGTATTTT. The encoded protein is CASSESGLAGFKDTQYF.

At least ten counts were recorded for this clonotype. The chain combines TRBV7-2 with TRBJ2-1; D is possibly TRBD2 (5 bases). The length of the CDR3 is 13 residues. Germline CDR1 and CDR2: SGHTA and FQGNSA. V was clipped by 5 bases and J by 4 bases, with 9 bases between them. CDR3: CASSPRGYNEQFF. CDR3 nucleotide sequence: TGTGCCAGCAGCCCCCGAGGGTACAATGAGCAGTTCTTC.

This chain links TRBV3-1 with TRBJ1-1; D not certain. V was trimmed by 2 bases and J by 1 base, leaving 5 bases between them. CDR3 length: 13 amino acids. Germline lookup yields CDR1 LGHDT and CDR2 YNNKEL (reference sequence). The CDR3 DNA reads TGTGCCAGCAGCCAAATCACGAACACTGAAGCTTTCTTT. Its protein product is CASSQITNTEAFF.

This clonotype was counted at least ten times. V gene TRBV4-1 combines with J gene TRBJ1-3; D unclear. V lost 0 bases, J lost 0 bases, and 6 bases lay in between. The germline V gene has CDR1 MGHRA and CDR2 YSYEKL. The CDR3 is 15 residues long. The CDR3 DNA reads TGCGCCAGCAGCCAAGAACATAGCTCTGGAAACACCATATATTTT. Translating gives CASSQEHSSGNTIYF.

The chain employs TRBV11-1 and TRBJ2-2; D is unresolved. Trimming shortened V by 4 bases and J by 4 bases, and 7 bases separated the two germline ends. Per the germline V gene, CDR1 is SGHAT and CDR2 is FQDESV (reference sequence). The CDR3 is 13 amino acids. Written as DNA, the CDR3 is TGTGCCAGCAGCTCTAAACCCACCGGGGAGCTGTTTTTT. It yields the protein CASSSKPTGELFF.

The chain carries TRBV7-2 and TRBJ2-3; 9 bases map to TRBD2. V shed 5 bases, J shed 4 bases, and the junction held 7 bases outside the gene matches. This CDR3 spans 15 amino acids. Per germline, CDR1 SGHTA and CDR2 FQGNSA. The CDR3 sequence is CASSNSGSGPDTQYF. DNA of the CDR3: TGTGCCAGCAGCAATAGCGGGAGCGGGCCAGATACGCAGTATTTT. The full variable domain, with the rest looked up from reference TRBV7-2 and TRBJ2-3, is GAGVSQSPSNKVTEKGKDVELRCDPISGHTALYWYRQSLGQGLEFLIYFQGNSAPDKSGLPSDRFSAERTGGSVSTLTIQRTQQEDSAVYLCASSNSGSGPDTQYFGPGTRLTVL.

This rearrangement joins TRBV5-5 to TRBJ1-4, with D perhaps matching TRBD1 (6 bases). Germline CDR1 is SGHKS and CDR2 is YYEKEE (reference sequence). The V gene lost 4 bases and the J gene lost 8 bases, with 12 bases spanning the gap. The CDR3 sequence is 13 residues long. For the CDR3, the DNA is TGTGCCAGCAGCCCCGGGGGCCGGGAAAAACTGTTTTTT. Encoded protein: CASSPGGREKLFF. Based on the CDR3 plus reference TRBV5-5 and TRBJ1-4, the full variable domain is DAGVTQSPTHLIKTRGQQVTLRCSPISGHKSVSWYQQVLGQGPQFIFQYYEKEERGRGNFPDRFSARQFPNYSSELNVNALLLGDSALYLCASSPGGREKLFFGSGTQLSVL.

This clonotype occurred a few times. The junction does not match germline at one end; this may be a read error. The rearrangement links TRBV30 to TRBJ1-2; TRBD1 matches 10 bases. Germline CDR1 and CDR2: GTSNPN and SVGIG (reference sequence). This CDR3 region has 17 residues. For the CDR3, the DNA is TGTGCCTGGAGGCTGACAGGGGGCGATAGGGGTTACTATGTCTACACCTTC. It encodes CAWRLTGGDRGYYVYTF.

Turning to this clonotype: One base away lies a much larger clone, so this may be a sequencing read error. CDR3 coding DNA: TGCGCCAGCGGCCAGGGGGGACAGTCCTACGAGCAGTACTTC. Its protein product is CASGQGGQSYEQYF. The chain has TRBV4-1 and TRBJ2-7, with TRBD1 as a possible D gene (7 bases). Per germline, CDR1 MGHRA and CDR2 YSYEKL. The CDR3 contains 14 residues.

This clonotype was observed a handful of times. The chain employs TRBV5-8 and TRBJ1-2; D call uncertain. The CDR3 has 16 residues. Trimming left V 6 bases short and J 3 bases short, with 21 bases between. Per germline, CDR1 SGHTS and CDR2 YDEGEE. In DNA form, the CDR3 reads TGTGCCAGCACCTCATTCCGCGTGAAGGAATACTATGGCTACACCTTC. Translated, it gives CASTSFRVKEYYGYTF.

This clonotype was recorded many times. The gene calls are TRBV7-9 and TRBJ2-3; D may be TRBD1 (5 bases). The CDR3 has 11 amino acids. The germline V gene encodes CDR1 SEHNR and CDR2 FQNEAQ (reference sequence). The ends were cut back, 6 bases at V and 6 bases at J, with 7 bases in the middle. This chain's CDR3 is CASSKGDTQYF. CDR3 DNA sequence: TGTGCCAGCAGTAAGGGGGATACGCAGTATTTT. The entire variable domain, with the rest obtained from reference TRBV7-9 and TRBJ2-3, is as follows: DTGVSQNPRHKITKRGQNVTFRCDPISEHNRLYWYRQTLGQGPEFLTYFQNEAQLEKSRLLSDRFSAERPKGSFSTLEIQRTEQGDSAMYLCASSKGDTQYFGPGTRLTVL.